Listed below are T cell receptor beta chains from one sample, sequenced in a study of T cells in Graves' hyperthyroidism and ophthalmopathy. TCRdb independently ran MiXCR on the multiplex PCR reads; one entry per CDR3 protein. The sample yields about 350,000 distinct CDR3 sequences, approximately 18% seen once. Sequenced input: blood. All receptors come from a woman in her twenties or thirties with Graves' hyperthyroidism that later progressed to Graves' ophthalmopathy. Each CDR3 is given with its conserved first and last residue. The D gene is left open where the match is weak. Expanded clones get a size class; other rows say once, few or many, or leave the size out.

V	J	size	D	DNA	CDR3
TRBV10-2	TRBJ1-5	-	-	TGCGCCAGCAGGGCAGGGATTGATCAGCCCCAGCATTTT	CASRAGIDQPQHF
TRBV12-3/TRBV12-4	TRBJ1-6	many	-	TGTGCCAGCACCGCTGAACAAGGACTTAATTCACCCCTCCACTTT	CASTAEQGLNSPLHF
TRBV3-1	TRBJ1-2	once	-	TGTGCCAGCAGCCAACTAACGGACAGCGAGGGCTACACCTTC	CASSQLTDSEGYTF
TRBV12-3/TRBV12-4	TRBJ2-3	-	-	TGTGCCAGCAGCTTTCAGCTAGTGGATACGCAGTATTTT	CASSFQLVDTQYF
TRBV20-1	TRBJ2-5	many	-	TGCAGTGCTAAGCCCTACAGGGACCCCCAAGAGACCCAGTACTTC	CSAKPYRDPQETQYF
TRBV11-2	TRBJ2-1	many	-	TGTGCCAGCAGTCGCAATGAGCAGTTCTTC	CASSRNEQFF
TRBV20-1	TRBJ2-2	many	-	TGCAGTGCTAGACGTGACACCGGGGAGCTGTTTTTT	CSARRDTGELFF
TRBV9	TRBJ1-1	many	-	TGTGCCAGCAGCCGACGGAACATGAACACTGAAGCTTTCTTT	CASSRRNMNTEAFF
TRBV19	TRBJ1-4	-	-	TGTGCCAGTAGTTCGGACGGAAGAGGGTCTACTAATGAAAAACTGTTTTTT	CASSSDGRGSTNEKLFF
TRBV5-1	TRBJ2-2	many	-	TGCGCCAGCAGCTCTGACAGAACCACCGGGGAGCTGTTTTTT	CASSSDRTTGELFF
TRBV27	TRBJ2-7	-	-	TGTGCCAGCAGTTTAACACAGGTTAACTCCTACGAGCAGTACTTC	CASSLTQVNSYEQYF
TRBV7-7	TRBJ1-2	-	-	TGTGCCAGCAGCTTAGTAGAGGGGGATTCAAACTATGGCTACACCTTC	CASSLVEGDSNYGYTF
TRBV4-2	TRBJ2-7	many	-	TGTGCCAGCAGCCAGATGACAGGAGACTACGAGCAGTACTTC	CASSQMTGDYEQYF
TRBV10-1	TRBJ1-4	few	TRBD1	TGCGCCAGCAGGCAAGACAGGGGTCCTAATGAAAAACTGTTTTTT	CASRQDRGPNEKLFF
TRBV4-2	TRBJ1-1	-	-	TGTGCCAGCGGCCAGAGGCTCGGGACTGAAGCTTTCTTT	CASGQRLGTEAFF
TRBV11-2	TRBJ1-5	-	-	TGTGCCAGCAGCCCCCGTCCGGGGCACCTTAGCGATCAGCCCCAGCATTTT	CASSPRPGHLSDQPQHF
TRBV28	TRBJ2-3	many	TRBD2	TGTGCCAGCAGTTTCTGGAGTGAGCGGGGGGGCCAGGATACGCAGTATTTT	CASSFWSERGGQDTQYF
TRBV6-1	TRBJ2-5	many	TRBD1	TGTGCCAGCAATGGACAGGGATCGGAGACCCAGTACTTC	CASNGQGSETQYF
TRBV20-1	TRBJ2-7	many	TRBD1	TGCAGTGCCCCCCTCGACGGGACAGGGAACGAGCAGTACTTC	CSAPLDGTGNEQYF
TRBV6-1	TRBJ2-1	-	TRBD2	TGTGCCAGCAGTTCTCGGGGGGGCTATGAGCAGTTCTTC	CASSSRGGYEQFF
TRBV12-3/TRBV12-4	TRBJ2-1	few	-	TGTGCCAGCAGTTTATCGGAATTGGACAATGAGCAGTTCTTC	CASSLSELDNEQFF
TRBV4-1	TRBJ2-7	many	-	TGCGCCAGCAGCCGAGACAGTCTACTGGGACCCTACGAGCAGTACTTC	CASSRDSLLGPYEQYF
TRBV18	TRBJ1-1	many	-	TGTGCCAGCTCACCACTTGGACAGTCGAACACTGAAGCTTTCTTT	CASSPLGQSNTEAFF
TRBV12-3/TRBV12-4	TRBJ2-5	many	-	TGTGCCAGCAGTTCCCTAGAGGGTATGGGAGAGACCCAGTACTTC	CASSSLEGMGETQYF
TRBV12-3/TRBV12-4	TRBJ2-1	many	TRBD2	TGTGCCAGCAGTTTCGGGCCTAGCGGGGCGAGCTACAATGAGCAGTTCTTC	CASSFGPSGASYNEQFF
TRBV30	TRBJ2-2	few	-	TGTGCCTGGAGTGGGGTCACACCGATAACAAACACCGGGGAGCTGTTTTTT	CAWSGVTPITNTGELFF
TRBV20-1	TRBJ2-3	many	-	TGCAGTGCTAGAGATTATGGCAGGGCCATCACAGATACGCAGTATTTT	CSARDYGRAITDTQYF